The 8 T cell receptor beta chains in this list originate from one sample, sequenced in a study of cytomegalovirus exposure and HLA in healthy donors. Vbeta (60) and Jbeta (13) primers were used in the PCR. The repertoire was sequenced with immunoSEQ multiplex PCR; TCRdb's copy has only in-frame clones and lacks some. The sample has fewer than 200,000 clones, around 81% seen once. Sequences were obtained from PBMCs. The receptor source for this set is a woman in her twenties or thirties in good health and CMV-seronegative.

This clone was found once. CDR3 bases: TGCAGCGTTGAGGGTGCAGGGAATTCCTACAATGAGCAGTTCTTC. Its translation is CSVEGAGNSYNEQFF. This chain links TRBV29-1 with TRBJ2-1; D is possibly TRBD1 (5 bases). The CDR3 loop spans 15 amino acids. Trimming took 3 bases from V and 1 from J, leaving 13 bases between them. Germline CDR1 is SQVTM and CDR2 is ANQGSEA.

Only one count was recorded for this clone. This rearrangement joins TRBV29-1 to TRBJ2-1; D possibly corresponds to TRBD1 (6 bases). Germline V gene data show CDR1 as SQVTM and CDR2 as ANQGSEA. The CDR3 is made up of 10 amino acids. V shed 4 bases and J shed 10 bases, with 8 bases lying between them. The CDR3 sequence is CSVGTAEQFF. The CDR3 DNA is TGCAGCGTTGGGACAGCGGAGCAGTTCTTC.

The chain uses TRBV5-1 and TRBJ2-7; D is perhaps TRBD1 (6 bases). The CDR3 is 13 amino acids. Deletions cut 6 bases from V and 0 bases from J, with 10 bases between. The germline gives CDR1 SGHRS, CDR2 YFSETQ. CDR3 protein: CASNQGFSYEQYF. CDR3 coding DNA: TGCGCCAGCAATCAGGGGTTCTCCTACGAGCAGTACTTC.

This rearrangement joins TRBV28 to TRBJ2-1; D remains unclear. Trimming stripped 2 bases from V and 8 bases from J, with 7 bases between. CDR1 is MDHEN, CDR2 SYDVKM, per germline. The CDR3 consists of 12 residues. CDR3: CASSLGVYEQFF. CDR3 sequence (DNA): TGTGCCAGCAGTTTAGGAGTTTATGAGCAGTTCTTC.

The rearrangement links TRBV10-3 to TRBJ1-5; 7 bases line up with TRBD1. Germline values: CDR1 ENHRY, CDR2 SYGVKD. The CDR3 contains 13 residues. V dropped 6 bases and J dropped 9; count of bases not matched to a gene: 8. In DNA form, the CDR3 reads TGTGCCATCAGCGAAACAGGGGAAGCGCCCCAGCATTTT. Translating it yields CAISETGEAPQHF.

This clone occurred once. V usage is TRBV7-9 and J usage is TRBJ1-2; tentatively, D is TRBD1 (6 bases). This CDR3 has 15 amino acids. V lost 5 bases to trimming and J lost 4 bases, with 17 bases between them. The V gene's germline CDR1 is SEHNR and CDR2 FQNEAQ (reference sequence). The CDR3 region is CASSISGGRLYGYTF. DNA of the CDR3: TGTGCCAGCAGCATCAGCGGGGGGCGCCTCTATGGCTACACCTTC.

This clone was detected only once. The chain uses TRBV7-2 and TRBJ2-7; TRBD2 might be the D (5 bases). Trimming took 5 bases from V and 5 from J, leaving 13 bases between them. Looked up from germline, CDR1 is SGHTA and CDR2 is FQGNSA. This CDR3 is 13 amino acids long. CDR3 loop: CASSIGRENEQYF. DNA of the CDR3: TGTGCCAGCAGCATAGGAAGGGAGAACGAGCAGTACTTC.

The table lists this clone with a few counts. The chain recombines TRBV4-3 with TRBJ2-1; 7 bases match TRBD1. CDR1 and CDR2 (germline): LGHNA, YSLEER. The V and J ends lost 4 bases and 9 bases, in that order; junction bases with no gene match: 9. This CDR3 has 14 amino acids. The CDR3 DNA follows: TGCGCCAGCAGCCGAATTCAACAGGGGACTGAGCAGTTCTTC. Amino acids: CASSRIQQGTEQFF.